A single sample is the source of the 18 T cell receptor beta chains below, sequenced in a study of cytomegalovirus exposure and HLA in healthy donors. Primers for the PCR totalled 60 Vbeta and 13 Jbeta. Some clones are missing from TCRdb's copy, which holds only in-frame ones; the method was immunoSEQ multiplex PCR. The sample includes some 51,000 clones, over 55% of them seen just once. The sample taken for sequencing was PBMCs. Receptors originate from a middle-aged man in good health and CMV-seropositive.

The V gene is TRBV6-5, the J gene TRBJ2-1, with 9 bases aligning to TRBD1. This CDR3 has 12 amino acids. In germline, CDR1 is MNHEY, CDR2 SVGAGI. V dropped 5 bases and J dropped 14; count of bases not matched to a gene: 7. In DNA, the CDR3 is TGTGCCAGCAGTACGGGACAGGGAAATGAGTTCTTC. Its translation: CASSTGQGNEFF.

The V and J genes are TRBV7-9 and TRBJ2-7; D might be TRBD1 (6 bases). V lost 0 bases and J 3 bases, leaving 18 bases between the germline ends. The germline V gene encodes CDR1 SEHNR and CDR2 FQNEAQ (reference sequence). The CDR3 is made up of 17 amino acids. CDR3 nucleotide sequence: TGTGCCAGCAGCTTAGCCGGCCCCCTCGGACAGATCTACGAGCAGTACTTC. Translation: CASSLAGPLGQIYEQYF. The whole variable domain, remainder taken from reference TRBV7-9 and TRBJ2-7, is DTGVSQNPRHKITKRGQNVTFRCDPISEHNRLYWYRQTLGQGPEFLTYFQNEAQLEKSRLLSDRFSAERPKGSFSTLEIQRTEQGDSAMYLCASSLAGPLGQIYEQYFGPGTRLTVT.

This rearrangement joins TRBV2 to TRBJ1-1; 7 positions match TRBD1. This CDR3 has 16 amino acids. Germline lookup yields CDR1 SNHLY and CDR2 FYNNEI. V lost 7 bases to trimming and J lost 0 bases; unmatched junction nucleotides: 11. CDR3 nucleotides: TGTGCCAGCAACGAACAGGGGCTCCCCTTGAACACTGAAGCTTTCTTT. Translated, it gives CASNEQGLPLNTEAFF.

V gene TRBV4-2 combines with J gene TRBJ1-1; no clear D gene. The CDR3 covers 14 residues. CDR1 and CDR2 (germline): LGHNA, YNFKEQ. V lost 4 bases and J lost 2, with 11 bases in between. The CDR3 reads CASSPLGRNTEAFF. The CDR3 DNA reads TGTGCCAGCAGCCCCCTCGGTCGCAACACTGAAGCTTTCTTT.

The chain is built from TRBV4-1 and TRBJ1-1, with D perhaps TRBD1 (5 bases). The V gene's germline CDR1 is MGHRA and CDR2 YSYEKL. With 3 bases removed from V and 5 bases from J, the gap between germline ends came to 10 bases. The CDR3 runs 13 residues. The CDR3 coding sequence is TGCGCCAGCAGCCACCGAAAGGGGACTGAAGCTTTCTTT. Protein: CASSHRKGTEAFF.

Notes on this clone: A read error may produce the germline difference seen at one junction end. The genes are TRBV7-7 and TRBJ2-7; D is perhaps TRBD1 (6 bases). Germline values: CDR1 SSHAT, CDR2 FNYEAQ (reference sequence). This CDR3 comprises 14 residues. The CDR3 loop reads CASSASKQGGEQYF. The CDR3 nucleotides are TGTGCTAGCAGCGCCAGCAAACAGGGCGGCGAGCAGTACTTC.

This chain links TRBV9 with TRBJ1-4; no definite D call. The CDR3 loop spans 14 amino acids. V was cut by 1 base and J by 3 bases, with 7 bases left in between. The V gene's germline CDR1 is SGDLS and CDR2 YYNGEE. CDR3 sequence: CASSVHPANEKLFF. CDR3 coding DNA: TGTGCCAGCAGCGTACACCCGGCTAATGAAAAACTGTTTTTT. The variable domain in full, with the rest retrieved from reference TRBV9 and TRBJ1-4, is DSGVTQTPKHLITATGQRVTLRCSPRSGDLSVYWYQQSLDQGLQFLIQYYNGEERAKGNILERFSAQQFPDLHSELNLSSLELGDSALYFCASSVHPANEKLFFGSGTQLSVL.

This chain links TRBV11-2 with TRBJ1-1; D may be TRBD1 (5 bases). The CDR3 has 12 amino acids. Trimming shortened V by 3 bases and J by 11 bases, and 13 bases separated the two germline ends. The germline V gene encodes CDR1 SGHAT and CDR2 FQNNGV. Here the CDR3 DNA reads TGTGCCAGCAGCTTGAAGGGACTTGTCGCTTTCTTT. It codes for CASSLKGLVAFF.

This clone showed up just a few times. The CDR3 spells CASSYSGAIQDEKLFF. Written as DNA, the CDR3 is TGTGCCAGCAGTTACTCGGGGGCAATCCAAGATGAAAAACTGTTTTTT. The chain links TRBV6-6 to TRBJ1-4; tentatively, D is TRBD1 (6 bases). CDR1 and CDR2 (germline): MNHNY, SVGAGI (reference sequence). The CDR3 has 16 residues. V lost 0 bases and J lost 6, with 14 bases in between.

The CDR3 nucleotides are TGTGCCAGCAGTTTAGGGAGAAGGGCTTTCTTT. Translating gives CASSLGRRAFF. The V call is TRBV28, the J call TRBJ1-1; no definite D call. CDR1 and CDR2 (germline): MDHEN, SYDVKM. The CDR3 loop spans 11 amino acids. Deletions cut 2 bases from V and 11 bases from J, with 9 bases between.

Relative to its sample, this clone is medium-sized. The V call is TRBV7-2, the J call TRBJ2-1, with D tentatively TRBD1 (7 bases). Germline CDR1 SGHTA, CDR2 FQGNSA. The CDR3 spans 15 residues. V lost 5 bases, J lost 8 bases, and 19 bases lay in between. The CDR3 nucleotides read TGTGCCAGCAGCGGACGGAGGGGGCCCGGGGATGAGCAGTTCTTC. Its translation is CASSGRRGPGDEQFF.

The genes are TRBV7-3 and TRBJ2-2; D possibly corresponds to TRBD1 (6 bases). The germline gives CDR1 SGHTA, CDR2 FQGTGA. This CDR3 spans 15 amino acids. V lost 9 bases, J lost 2 bases, and 16 bases lay in between. CDR3 residues: CASQAGTPNTGELFF. The DNA for the CDR3 is TGTGCCAGTCAAGCCGGGACACCTAACACCGGGGAGCTGTTTTTT. The full variable domain, rest sourced from reference TRBV7-3 and TRBJ2-2, is GAGVSQTPSNKVTEKGKYVELRCDPISGHTALYWYRQSLGQGPEFLIYFQGTGAADDSGLPNDRFFAVRPEGSVSTLKIQRTERGDSAVYLCASQAGTPNTGELFFGEGSRLTVL.

CDR3 nucleotide sequence: TGCGCCAGCAGCCAAGATCTGGACAGAGACTACGAGCAGTACTTC. Translated: CASSQDLDRDYEQYF. The V call is TRBV4-3, the J call TRBJ2-7, with a tentative D call TRBD1 (6 bases). This CDR3 contains 15 residues. In germline, CDR1 is LGHNA, CDR2 YSLEER. Trimming removed 0 bases from V and 3 bases from J, with 12 bases in between.

The rearrangement uses TRBV15 and TRBJ1-1; 8 bases align to TRBD1. With 0 bases clipped from V and 11 bases from J, the junction kept 11 bases outside the gene matches. The CDR3 has 15 amino acids. Germline V gene data show CDR1 as LNHNV and CDR2 as YYDKDF (reference sequence). CDR3 loop: CATSRDELTGARAFF. The CDR3 DNA reads TGTGCCACCAGCAGAGATGAGTTGACAGGGGCACGGGCTTTCTTT.

The rearrangement joins TRBV6-5 to TRBJ1-6; 10 bases are a match to TRBD1. Germline assignment: CDR1 MNHEY and CDR2 SVGAGI. Trimming removed 6 bases from V and 10 bases from J; junction bases left unmatched: 6. This CDR3 comprises 14 residues. CDR3 protein: CASSRDRGRSPLHF. The DNA for the CDR3 is TGTGCCAGCAGCCGGGACAGGGGTCGGTCACCCCTCCACTTT.

The J gene is TRBJ2-3, the V gene TRBV7-6; 10 bases line up with TRBD2. In germline, CDR1 is SGHVS, CDR2 FNYEAQ. V gave up 5 bases and J gave up 3 bases; unmatched junction bases: 2. The CDR3 is made up of 14 amino acids. The CDR3 DNA is TGTGCCAGCAGCATTAGCGGGGGGACAGATACGCAGTATTTT. Amino acid sequence: CASSISGGTDTQYF.

The chain recombines TRBV5-4 with TRBJ1-4, with 9 bases that match TRBD1. Germline trimming cut 5 bases from V and 7 bases from J; bases unmatched to any gene: 3. Germline V CDR1 and CDR2: SGHNT, YYREEE (reference sequence). There are 13 residues in the CDR3. CDR3 sequence: CASRDRGGEKLFF. The DNA for the CDR3 is TGTGCCAGCAGGGACAGGGGTGGTGAAAAACTGTTTTTT. The full variable domain, in which reference TRBV5-4 and TRBJ1-4 provide the parts outside the CDR3, is ETGVTQSPTHLIKTRGQQVTLRCSSQSGHNTVSWYQQALGQGPQFIFQYYREEENGRGNFPPRFSGLQFPNYSSELNVNALELDDSALYLCASRDRGGEKLFFGSGTQLSVL.

This chain uses TRBV7-2 with TRBJ2-7; the match to TRBD2 covers 11 bases. CDR3 size: 14 residues. The V segment lost 1 base and the J segment 6 bases; nucleotides outside the gene matches: 2. CDR1 and CDR2 (germline): SGHTA, FQGNSA. DNA of the CDR3: TGTGCCAGCAGCTTAGGTCTAGCGGGGGGCGAGCAGTACTTC. The encoded protein is CASSLGLAGGEQYF.